The 21 T cell receptor beta chains listed next were all sequenced from one sample in a study of blood T cells in healthy people across ages. With a J-beta primer mix and a sample-barcoded 5' primer, a second PCR ran 7 to 11 cycles. Using its own MiXCR run on the 5' RACE reads, TCRdb lists one record per CDR3 protein. The sample lists under 2,000,000 distinct CDR3 sequences, 49% seen once, with more than 2% in the top ten. Source material: blood. These receptor sequences come from a woman aged 40 to 50 in good health.

This chain joins TRBV5-1 and TRBJ2-3, with D tentatively TRBD1 (6 bases). The V end lost 6 bases, the J end lost 0 bases, and 11 bases lay between the germline ends. Germline V lookup: CDR1 SGHRS, CDR2 YFSETQ. The CDR3 has 14 amino acids. CDR3 residues: CASIQGSSTDTQYF. CDR3 DNA sequence: TGCGCCAGCATCCAGGGGTCGAGCACAGATACGCAGTATTTT.

The chain carries TRBV20-1 and TRBJ2-1; 10 nucleotides align to TRBD2. CDR3 length: 14 residues. V lost 5 bases, J lost 3 bases, and 4 bases stayed unmatched. Germline V lookup: CDR1 DFQATT, CDR2 SNEGSKA (reference sequence). The CDR3 DNA reads as TGCAGTGCTTTAGCGGGGGGCTACTACAATGAGCAGTTCTTC. This codes for CSALAGGYYNEQFF.

The V call is TRBV12-3 or TRBV12-4, the J call TRBJ1-2; D not resolved. The CDR3 runs 15 residues. Trimming removed 3 bases from V and 2 bases from J, with 13 bases in between. As DNA, the CDR3 is TGTGCCAGCAGTTTCGATCGTCTGGAGAACTATGGCTACACCTTC. Protein product: CASSFDRLENYGYTF.

The genes are TRBV2 and TRBJ1-2, with a tentative D call TRBD1 (6 bases). The CDR3 extends over 15 amino acids. Germline V CDR1 and CDR2: SNHLY, FYNNEI. The V and J ends lost 7 bases and 9 bases respectively, with 24 bases between them. CDR3 amino acids: CASTRLGTGTSRYTF. The CDR3 nucleotides are TGTGCCAGCACCCGACTGGGGACGGGGACAAGTCGCTACACCTTC.

The rearrangement joins TRBV6-2 or TRBV6-3 to TRBJ1-5; TRBD1 matches at 7 bases. J lost 5 bases, V lost 7 bases, and 5 bases had no gene match. The CDR3 spans 13 residues. Germline CDR1 MNHEY, CDR2 SVGEGT. The CDR3 DNA sequence: TGTGCCAGCACAGGACAGGATCATCAGCCCCAGCATTTT. This translates into CASTGQDHQPQHF.

This sequence joins TRBV6-2 or TRBV6-3 and TRBJ2-7, with 7 bases lining up with TRBD1. The trim removed 2 bases at V and 2 bases at J, leaving 9 bases unmatched. In germline, CDR1 is MNHEY, CDR2 SVGEGT. The CDR3 sequence is 16 residues long. CDR3 in amino acids: CASSYATDRVTYEQYF. The CDR3 coding sequence is TGTGCCAGCAGTTACGCGACCGACAGGGTTACCTACGAGCAGTACTTC.

This clonotype was seen repeatedly, ten times or more. V gene TRBV7-2 combines with J gene TRBJ1-6; no clear D. The germline gives CDR1 SGHTA, CDR2 FQGNSA. This CDR3 contains 17 residues. V lost 3 bases, J lost 6 bases, and 18 bases lay in between. The CDR3 DNA reads TGTGCCAGCAGCTTGGGTAGTCTAAACAGTCCTAATTCACCCCTCCACTTT. Residues: CASSLGSLNSPNSPLHF.

This clonotype has more than one count but fewer than ten. In DNA form, the CDR3 reads TGTGCCACCAGTAGCAATTCGAGGACGCAGTATTTT. Its protein product is CATSSNSRTQYF. The chain is built from TRBV24-1 and TRBJ2-3; no definite D call. The germline V gene encodes CDR1 KGHDR and CDR2 SFDVKD. This CDR3 spans 12 amino acids. V was clipped by 6 bases and J by 9 bases, with 12 bases between them.

The chain employs TRBV20-1 and TRBJ1-6; the match to TRBD1 covers 8 bases. The CDR3 is 15 residues long. The germline gives CDR1 DFQATT, CDR2 SNEGSKA (reference sequence). The V gene end was trimmed by 1 base and the J gene end by 7 bases; junction bases not matched to a gene: 6. The CDR3 DNA reads TGCAGTGCTAGAGCCCCTGGGACAGGAAATTCACCCCTCCACTTT. This gives the protein CSARAPGTGNSPLHF.

The rearrangement joins TRBV7-8 to TRBJ2-2; TRBD2 is a possible D gene (7 bases). The CDR3 spans 16 residues. CDR1 is SGHVS and CDR2 is FQNEAQ in the germline V gene. V was shortened by 2 bases and J by 3 bases, with 13 bases between the two germline ends. This CDR3 is CASSLTWGGDTGELFF. DNA of the CDR3: TGTGCCAGCAGCTTAACTTGGGGGGGCGACACCGGGGAGCTGTTTTTT.

The chain couples TRBV6-1 to TRBJ1-2; 11 bases are shared with TRBD1. The J segment lost 4 bases and the V segment lost 3 bases, leaving 19 bases of the junction unmatched. The CDR3 spans 20 residues. Germline V gene lookup returns CDR1 MNHNS and CDR2 SASEGT. The CDR3 reads CASSDPRDRGNGDGRYGYTF. The CDR3 coding sequence is TGTGCCAGCAGTGACCCCCGGGACAGGGGGAATGGGGACGGGCGCTATGGCTACACCTTC.

This clonotype has more than one count but fewer than ten. The chain carries TRBV27 and TRBJ2-5, with D possibly TRBD2 on 6 matching bases. The CDR3 is 12 amino acids. CDR1 is MNHEY and CDR2 is SMNVEV in the germline V gene (reference sequence). The V gene lost 8 bases and the J gene lost 3 bases, with 10 bases spanning the gap. CDR3 sequence (DNA): TGTGCCAGCTGGAGGGGCAAAGAGACCCAGTACTTC. This gives the protein CASWRGKETQYF.

The count of this clonotype is one. This chain uses TRBV2 with TRBJ2-7; 10 positions match TRBD1. Germline V gene data show CDR1 as SNHLY and CDR2 as FYNNEI. This CDR3 is built from 15 residues. With 7 bases clipped from V and 2 bases from J, the junction kept 8 bases outside the gene matches. The CDR3 sequence: CASIPGQGPPYEQYF. The DNA of the CDR3 is TGTGCCAGCATCCCGGGACAGGGGCCCCCCTACGAGCAGTACTTC. The full variable domain, with the rest looked up from reference TRBV2 and TRBJ2-7, is EPEVTQTPSHQVTQMGQEVILRCVPISNHLYFYWYRQILGQKVEFLVSFYNNEISEKSEIFDDQFSVERPDGSNFTLKIRSTKLEDSAMYFCASIPGQGPPYEQYFGPGTRLTVT.

The chain links TRBV20-1 to TRBJ2-1, with D perhaps matching TRBD1 (5 bases). The CDR3 sequence is 13 residues long. CDR1 is DFQATT, CDR2 SNEGSKA, per germline (reference sequence). V was cut by 5 bases and J by 0 bases, with 8 bases left in between. The CDR3 DNA reads TGCAGTGCTGAAGGGGCCTCCTACAATGAGCAGTTCTTC. Protein sequence: CSAEGASYNEQFF.

V and J are TRBV10-3 and TRBJ1-1; D uncertain. V was cut by 2 bases and J by 4 bases, with 5 bases left in between. Looked up from germline, CDR1 is ENHRY and CDR2 is SYGVKD. This CDR3 contains 12 residues. CDR3 sequence (DNA): TGTGCCATCAGTGAGGGGATCACTGAAGCTTTCTTT. It is translated as CAISEGITEAFF.

J is TRBJ2-7 and V is TRBV24-1; tentative D call: TRBD1 (6 bases). The end of the DNA fits TRBJ2-5 better, so the J call may be wrong. CDR1 KGHDR and CDR2 SFDVKD come from the germline V gene. The CDR3 is 17 amino acids. Here the CDR3 reads CATSHTGQPDIVETQYF. For the CDR3, the DNA is TGTGCCACCAGTCACACTGGACAGCCGGATATTGTGGAGACCCAGTACTTC.

On this clonotype: At one of its ends the junction is not consistent with the germline gene, which may arise from a read error. V gene TRBV7-2 combines with J gene TRBJ2-1; 12 positions match TRBD2. Germline V gene data show CDR1 as SGHTA and CDR2 as FQGNSA. This CDR3 is built from 17 residues. The CDR3 protein is CAGSPTSGGYSYNEQFF. DNA of the CDR3: TGTGCCGGCAGCCCAACTAGCGGGGGGTACTCCTACAATGAGCAGTTCTTC.

This clonotype was seen more than once but under ten times. This chain joins TRBV4-2 and TRBJ1-4; D remains unclear. Germline V gives CDR1 LGHNA, CDR2 YNFKEQ. The CDR3 covers 17 residues. V lost 4 bases and J lost 4, with 19 bases in between. CDR3 coding DNA: TGTGCCAGCAGCCTCCGATGGCCCCTTACCCTTAATGAAAAACTGTTTTTT. Protein product: CASSLRWPLTLNEKLFF.

This clonotype has more than one count but fewer than ten. This chain links TRBV7-3 with TRBJ1-2; the match to TRBD1 covers 7 bases. Germline V gene data show CDR1 as SGHTA and CDR2 as FQGTGA. The CDR3 runs to 16 residues. J gave up 6 bases and V 3 bases, and 13 bases lay outside the gene matches. This CDR3 reads CASSFNGAGGLHGYTF. In DNA, the CDR3 is TGTGCCAGCAGCTTTAATGGGGCAGGGGGTCTCCATGGCTACACCTTC.

This clonotype has more than one count but fewer than ten. This chain joins TRBV29-1 and TRBJ2-5; tentative D call: TRBD2 (6 bases). The length of the CDR3 is 14 residues. V gave up 0 bases and J gave up 11 bases, with 19 bases separating them. Germline assignment: CDR1 SQVTM and CDR2 ANQGSEA. CDR3 in DNA: TGCAGCGTTGAAGAGGGGACCTTCTCGGGAGAGCAGTACTTC. It yields the protein CSVEEGTFSGEQYF.

The rearrangement links TRBV28 to TRBJ2-4; D is perhaps TRBD2 (6 bases). CDR3 size: 16 residues. The V end was cut by 6 bases, the J end by 13 bases, with 28 bases between. Per the germline V gene, CDR1 is MDHEN and CDR2 is SYDVKM. Here the CDR3 reads CASSARSGLVVGEQYF. For the CDR3, the DNA is TGTGCCAGCAGCGCCAGATCGGGACTGGTGGTGGGGGAGCAGTACTTC.